Below are 5 T cell receptor beta chains sequenced from a single sample in a study of T cell repertoires in cytomegalovirus infection. One entry per CDR3 protein results from TCRdb running MiXCR on the reads. The table shows just under 550,000 distinct CDR3 sequences, with about 26% occurring only once. Material for sequencing was PBMCs. The origin of the receptors is a human donor in good health (CMV status not recorded). Some clones in this sample may be carry-over from other donors' samples.

This clonotype was detected many times. The chain uses TRBV7-8 and TRBJ2-3; D might be TRBD2 (6 bases). The CDR3 runs to 17 residues. The germline V gene has CDR1 SGHVS and CDR2 FQNEAQ. V lost 5 bases and J lost 5, with 23 bases in between. The CDR3 protein is CASSQRIASAREDTQYF. The DNA for the CDR3 is TGTGCCAGCAGCCAGAGGATAGCTAGCGCCAGGGAAGATACGCAGTATTTT.

This clonotype turned up a few times. The chain couples TRBV7-3 to TRBJ2-3; tentatively, D is TRBD1 (6 bases). The CDR3 length is 15 residues. Germline assignment: CDR1 SGHTA and CDR2 FQGTGA. V was trimmed by 3 bases and J by 5 bases, leaving 15 bases between them. The CDR3 protein is CASSFQGLAGDTQYF. The CDR3 coding sequence is TGTGCCAGCAGCTTTCAGGGGTTAGCAGGAGATACGCAGTATTTT.

The rearrangement joins TRBV5-6 to TRBJ2-3; possibly TRBD2 for D (6 bases). Germline assignment: CDR1 SGHDT and CDR2 YYEEEE. Trimming cost V 4 bases and J 1 base, with 16 bases left between them. This CDR3 is 16 amino acids long. CDR3 region: CASSPQRAGRTDTQYF. The CDR3, as DNA: TGTGCCAGCAGCCCACAGAGAGCGGGCCGCACAGATACGCAGTATTTT.

V is TRBV6-2 or TRBV6-3 and J is TRBJ2-7, with D maybe TRBD2 (5 bases). There are 14 residues in the CDR3. CDR1 is MNHEY, CDR2 SVGEGT, per germline. Trimming stripped 6 bases from V and 3 bases from J, with 15 bases between. The CDR3 DNA sequence: TGTGCCAGCAGCCGGAGGTGGGAGCTCTACGAGCAGTACTTC. Protein sequence: CASSRRWELYEQYF.

The chain has TRBV18 and TRBJ2-7, with D hard to call. Germline CDR1 and CDR2: KGHSH and LQKENI. V lost 7 bases and J 1 base, leaving 11 bases between the germline ends. The CDR3 length is 13 residues. For the CDR3, the DNA is TGTGCCAGCTATCGGAGTGGTTCCTACGAGCAGTACTTC. Protein: CASYRSGSYEQYF. The whole variable domain, filled in from reference TRBV18 and TRBJ2-7, reads NAGVMQNPRHLVRRRGQEARLRCSPMKGHSHVYWYRQLPEEGLKFMVYLQKENIIDESGMPKERFSAEFPKEGPSILRIQQVVRGDSAAYFCASYRSGSYEQYFGPGTRLTVT.